The rows below give T cell receptor beta chains drawn from one sample of a study of vaccination effects on CD4 cells after COVID-19. These TCRs' antigens remain unknown. Sequencing was performed with immunoSEQ multiplex PCR; in TCRdb, only in-frame clones are kept and a portion is missing. The data hold some 40,000 clones, with about 80% observed a single time. The sequences come from CD4+ T cells from PBMCs cultured with HCoV-NL63 spike peptides, collected after COVID-19 vaccination. These receptors came from a human donor who received a COVID-19 vaccine. Some clones in this sample may be carry-over from other donors' samples. The CDR3 runs from the conserved cysteine through the conserved F or W. Each record gives: J gene, clone size, V gene, CDR3 length, D gene, CDR3 DNA, CDR3 protein. D genes are given only for firm matches. Some rows mark clone size as missing; the rest say once, few, many or name a class of expanded clone.

J gene: TRBJ2-2
clone size: -
V gene: TRBV6-1
CDR3 length: 15
D gene: TRBD2
CDR3 DNA: TGTGCCAGCGGAACACTAGCGTATCGCACCGGGGAGCTGTTTTTT
CDR3 protein: CASGTLAYRTGELFF

J gene: TRBJ1-2
clone size: -
V gene: TRBV6-5
CDR3 length: 15
D gene: TRBD1
CDR3 DNA: TGTGCCAGCACCCTGACCAGGGGGCCGTACTATGGCTACACCTTC
CDR3 protein: CASTLTRGPYYGYTF

J gene: TRBJ2-3
clone size: -
V gene: TRBV6-5
CDR3 length: 15
D gene: -
CDR3 DNA: TGTGCCAGCAGTTATCGTGAGGCAGGGTCAGATACGCAGTATTTT
CDR3 protein: CASSYREAGSDTQYF

J gene: TRBJ1-1
clone size: once
V gene: TRBV7-2
CDR3 length: 13
D gene: -
CDR3 DNA: TGTGCCAGCAGACTCCGGGAAAACACTGAAGCTTTCTTT
CDR3 protein: CASRLRENTEAFF

J gene: TRBJ2-3
clone size: -
V gene: TRBV19
CDR3 length: 11
D gene: -
CDR3 DNA: TGTGCCAGTAGGACGGGAGATACGCAGTATTTT
CDR3 protein: CASRTGDTQYF

J gene: TRBJ1-2
clone size: few
V gene: TRBV3-1/TRBV3-2
CDR3 length: 15
D gene: -
CDR3 DNA: TGTGCCAGCAGCCATTATGAGCCCGGCTTATATGGCTACACCTTC
CDR3 protein: CASSHYEPGLYGYTF

J gene: TRBJ2-1
clone size: -
V gene: TRBV10-1
CDR3 length: 17
D gene: TRBD1
CDR3 DNA: TGCGCCAGCAGCGCGAACCTGGGACAGGGGCGGATCAATGAGCAGTTCTTC
CDR3 protein: CASSANLGQGRINEQFF

J gene: TRBJ2-3
clone size: -
V gene: TRBV7-9
CDR3 length: 13
D gene: -
CDR3 DNA: TGTGCCAGCAGCTTAGCTAGCACAGATACGCAGTATTTT
CDR3 protein: CASSLASTDTQYF

J gene: TRBJ2-2
clone size: -
V gene: TRBV9
CDR3 length: 14
D gene: -
CDR3 DNA: TGTGCCAGCAGCGTACAGGGGAATCCCGGGGAGCTGTTTTTT
CDR3 protein: CASSVQGNPGELFF

J gene: TRBJ2-6
clone size: -
V gene: TRBV20-1
CDR3 length: 14
D gene: -
CDR3 DNA: TGCAGTGCTAGTGGAGGGGCTGGGGCCAACGTCCTGACTTTC
CDR3 protein: CSASGGAGANVLTF

J gene: TRBJ2-5
clone size: -
V gene: TRBV29-1
CDR3 length: 14
D gene: TRBD1
CDR3 DNA: TGCAGCGTTGAGCAGGACAGGGGTTCGGAGACCCAGTACTTC
CDR3 protein: CSVEQDRGSETQYF

J gene: TRBJ2-3
clone size: -
V gene: TRBV27
CDR3 length: 12
D gene: -
CDR3 DNA: TGTGCCAGCAGTAGTTTAGGGGGTACGCAGTATTTT
CDR3 protein: CASSSLGGTQYF

J gene: TRBJ2-2
clone size: -
V gene: TRBV18
CDR3 length: 15
D gene: TRBD1
CDR3 DNA: TGTGCCAGCTCCCCCCGACAGGGCAACACCGGGGAGCTGTTTTTT
CDR3 protein: CASSPRQGNTGELFF

J gene: TRBJ1-5
clone size: -
V gene: TRBV7-2
CDR3 length: 15
D gene: -
CDR3 DNA: TGTGCCAGCAGCCACCGGGGCCCGGAGGGGCAGCCCCAGCATTTT
CDR3 protein: CASSHRGPEGQPQHF

J gene: TRBJ2-6
clone size: -
V gene: TRBV5-4
CDR3 length: 14
D gene: -
CDR3 DNA: TGTGCCAGCAGCTCCCGGGACAGGGCCAACGTCCTGACTTTC
CDR3 protein: CASSSRDRANVLTF

J gene: TRBJ1-1
clone size: -
V gene: TRBV18
CDR3 length: 15
D gene: -
CDR3 DNA: TGTGCCAGCTCACCCCCGGGAGGGGTAGGAACTGAAGCTTTCTTT
CDR3 protein: CASSPPGGVGTEAFF

J gene: TRBJ2-2
clone size: -
V gene: TRBV7-2
CDR3 length: 17
D gene: -
CDR3 DNA: TGTGCCAGCAGCTTATCTCCTTTGGGAGCGAACACCGGGGAGCTGTTTTTT
CDR3 protein: CASSLSPLGANTGELFF

J gene: TRBJ1-1
clone size: -
V gene: TRBV5-8
CDR3 length: 15
D gene: TRBD1
CDR3 DNA: TGTGCCAGCCCCTCCGTAGGACAGGGTGACACTGAAGCTTTCTTT
CDR3 protein: CASPSVGQGDTEAFF

J gene: TRBJ1-1
clone size: -
V gene: TRBV7-9
CDR3 length: 14
D gene: -
CDR3 DNA: TGTGCCAGCACCTCCCTCATAGTGAACACTGAAGCTTTCTTT
CDR3 protein: CASTSLIVNTEAFF

J gene: TRBJ1-2
clone size: few
V gene: TRBV7-9
CDR3 length: 13
D gene: -
CDR3 DNA: TGTGCCAGCAGGTCGATTGAGAGAGATGGCTACACCTTC
CDR3 protein: CASRSIERDGYTF

J gene: TRBJ1-1
clone size: -
V gene: TRBV19
CDR3 length: 15
D gene: TRBD1
CDR3 DNA: TGTGCCAGTAGTATGGGGACAGGGGTTTTGACTGAAGCTTTCTTT
CDR3 protein: CASSMGTGVLTEAFF

J gene: TRBJ2-5
clone size: -
V gene: TRBV7-2
CDR3 length: 11
D gene: -
CDR3 DNA: TGTGCCAGCAGCTTCCACTTGGTTCAGTACTTC
CDR3 protein: CASSFHLVQYF

J gene: TRBJ2-1
clone size: -
V gene: TRBV5-4
CDR3 length: 16
D gene: TRBD2
CDR3 DNA: TGTGCCAGCAGCTTGGCGGGGGGGCCAGTCTACAATGAGCAGTTCTTC
CDR3 protein: CASSLAGGPVYNEQFF

J gene: TRBJ1-2
clone size: few
V gene: TRBV6-1
CDR3 length: 15
D gene: TRBD1
CDR3 DNA: TGTGCCAGCAGTGAAACGCCAGGGGGCCACTATGGCTACACCTTC
CDR3 protein: CASSETPGGHYGYTF

J gene: TRBJ1-1
clone size: -
V gene: TRBV19
CDR3 length: 13
D gene: -
CDR3 DNA: TGTGCCAGTAGTAGGGGGCGAGGCACTGAAGCTTTCTTT
CDR3 protein: CASSRGRGTEAFF